This T cell receptor beta chain emerged from a study of blood T cells in healthy people across ages. Combining a sample-barcoded 5' primer with a J-beta primer mix, a second PCR ran for roughly 7 to 12 cycles. TCRdb passed the 5' RACE reads through MiXCR, listing each CDR3 protein once. The repertoire holds around 1,800,000 distinct CDR3 sequences, roughly 43% seen once, with about 21% in the top ten. Trimming pared 7 bases from V and 2 bases from J, leaving 15 bases between. There are 14 residues in the CDR3. The sequence was obtained from a human donor in good health. The sample comprised blood. The chain links TRBV12-3 or TRBV12-4 to TRBJ2-7, with D possibly matching TRBD2 (5 bases). CDR3: CASKRGETTYEQYF. CDR3 DNA: TGTGCCAGCAAACGAGGCGAGACTACCTACGAGCAGTACTTC.